The source of this T cell receptor beta chain is a study of blood T cells in healthy people across ages. A second PCR of about 7 to 12 cycles used a sample-barcoded 5' primer and a J-beta primer mix. Each of the cDNA molecules was tagged by a template-switch adaptor with 12 random nucleotides. In TCRdb, the 5' RACE reads were re-called with MiXCR into one record per CDR3 protein. The table includes around 1,900,000 distinct CDR3 sequences, 39% detected once. CDR1 SEHNR and CDR2 FQNEAQ come from the germline V gene (reference sequence). The CDR3 is made up of 15 amino acids. The germline V and J ends were trimmed by 5 bases and 6 bases, with 19 bases remaining between them. With regard to this clonotype: Its antigen is undetermined.

Study results and limitations: Naive and antigen-experienced cells could not be conclusively compared, given unsorted PBMCs. Per million T cells, the diversity of TCR beta decreased roughly linearly as age advanced.

The TCR was taken from a human donor in good health. Source material: blood. V and J are TRBV7-9 and TRBJ1-2, with D unclear. The CDR3 nucleotides read TGTGCCAGCAGCCTTGGTTCCAGTTTTAGCGATGGCTACACCTTC. Encoded protein: CASSLGSSFSDGYTF.